What follows describes a single T cell receptor beta chain. Its antigen is unidentified. This CDR3 is 12 amino acids long. V was shortened by 7 bases and J by 7 bases, with 13 bases between the two germline ends. Germline V CDR1 and CDR2: SEHNR, FQNEAQ (reference sequence). This entry comes from a study of T cell responses to AZD1222 COVID-19 vaccine. The study's findings and limits: As reported, nearly half of all spike-specific TCRs target variant regions that are unmutated. Compared with day 0, the breadth and depth of the Spike-specific TCR repertoire rose significantly after two doses of AZD1222.

The assay was immunoSEQ multiplex PCR, and TCRdb's table has in-frame clones only and misses some. The repertoire holds 150,000 to 200,000 clones, with roughly 92% as singletons. This receptor was identified in an adult who received the AZD1222 COVID-19 vaccine. This chain uses TRBV7-9 with TRBJ1-1; no clear D. The source was peripheral blood, collected 28 days after the second AZD1222 dose. The CDR3 sequence: CASTSYRDEAFF. CDR3 bases: TGTGCCAGCACCTCGTACCGGGATGAAGCTTTCTTT.